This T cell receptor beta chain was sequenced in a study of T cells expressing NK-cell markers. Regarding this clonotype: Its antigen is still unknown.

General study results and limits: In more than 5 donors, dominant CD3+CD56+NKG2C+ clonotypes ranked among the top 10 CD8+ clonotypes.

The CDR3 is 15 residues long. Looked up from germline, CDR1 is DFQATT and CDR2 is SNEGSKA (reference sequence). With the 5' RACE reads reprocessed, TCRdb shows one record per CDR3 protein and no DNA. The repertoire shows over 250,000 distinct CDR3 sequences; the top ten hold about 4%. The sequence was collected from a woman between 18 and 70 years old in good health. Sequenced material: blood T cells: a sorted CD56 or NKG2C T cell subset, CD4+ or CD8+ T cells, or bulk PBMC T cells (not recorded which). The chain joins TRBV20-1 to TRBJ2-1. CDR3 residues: CSARNPSGKVREQFF.